These 6 T cell receptor beta chains share one sample of origin, sequenced in a study of human T cells and chemical hapten exposure. Documented time point: patch test 1, 2 weeks after DPC sensitization. Treatment of the sample: therapeutic diphenylcyclopropenone sensitization with weekly scalp DPC. TCRdb reprocessed the RACE reads with MiXCR, giving one entry per CDR3 protein. Altogether about 90,000 distinct CDR3 sequences are present, roughly a tenth being singletons, with the ten largest covering about 2.4%. The source was whole blood, collected in connection with sensitization to the hapten diphenylcyclopropenone (DPC). The receptors come from a man aged 35 to 55 with alopecia areata. Some clones in this sample may be carry-over from other donors' samples.

This clonotype was detected only a few times. V usage is TRBV30 and J usage is TRBJ1-4; TRBD1 matches 7 bases. J lost 2 bases, V lost 2 bases, and 5 bases had no gene match. The CDR3 loop spans 15 amino acids. Germline assignment: CDR1 GTSNPN and CDR2 SVGIG (reference sequence). The CDR3 is CAWSYRGGTNEKLFF. The CDR3 DNA reads as TGTGCCTGGAGTTACAGGGGCGGCACTAATGAAAAACTGTTTTTT.

V is TRBV7-8 and J is TRBJ2-3; TRBD2 might be the D (5 bases). V lost 5 bases to trimming and J lost 1 base, with 7 bases between them. The CDR3 covers 13 residues. Germline assignment: CDR1 SGHVS and CDR2 FQNEAQ. Here the CDR3 DNA reads TGTGCCAGCAGCCATAGCGGCACAGATACGCAGTATTTT. It specifies CASSHSGTDTQYF.

The chain uses TRBV6-2 or TRBV6-3 and TRBJ2-7; D unclear. The V gene lost 6 bases and the J gene lost 4 bases, with 16 bases spanning the gap. The CDR3 contains 14 residues. From germline, CDR1 is MNHEY and CDR2 SVGEGT. In DNA, the CDR3 is TGTGCCAGCAGCGAAGGGTTGTCCATATACGAGCAGTACGTC. Residues: CASSEGLSIYEQYV.

The chain carries TRBV12-5 and TRBJ2-3, with 14 bases fitting TRBD2. This CDR3 contains 16 residues. CDR1 is LGHNT and CDR2 is FRNRAP in the germline V gene. V lost 6 bases, J lost 3 bases, and 5 bases stayed unmatched. CDR3 amino acids: CASGSGLAGATDTQYF. The CDR3 nucleotides read TGTGCTAGTGGCTCGGGACTAGCGGGAGCAACAGATACGCAGTATTTT. The variable domain in full, with the rest retrieved from reference TRBV12-5 and TRBJ2-3, is DARVTQTPRHKVTEMGQEVTMRCQPILGHNTVFWYRQTMMQGLELLAYFRNRAPLDDSGMPKDRFSAEMPDATLATLKIQPSEPRDSAVYFCASGSGLAGATDTQYFGPGTRLTVL.

This chain uses TRBV29-1 with TRBJ2-7; D is unclear. This CDR3 has 12 amino acids. Germline V gene data show CDR1 as SQVTM and CDR2 as ANQGSEA. V dropped 4 bases and J dropped 3 bases, with 10 bases sitting between them. CDR3 region: CSVGDGRYEQYF. The CDR3 DNA reads TGCAGCGTTGGTGACGGTCGCTACGAGCAGTACTTC.

The rearrangement uses TRBV20-1 and TRBJ2-3, with 8 bases identical to TRBD2. The germline gives CDR1 DFQATT, CDR2 SNEGSKA (reference sequence). The V gene end was trimmed by 3 bases and the J gene end by 2 bases; junction bases not matched to a gene: 10. The CDR3 sequence is 16 residues long. CDR3 nucleotide sequence: TGCAGTGCTAGTGAACTAGCGGCTTCTTCCACAGATACGCAGTATTTT. Protein: CSASELAASSTDTQYF.